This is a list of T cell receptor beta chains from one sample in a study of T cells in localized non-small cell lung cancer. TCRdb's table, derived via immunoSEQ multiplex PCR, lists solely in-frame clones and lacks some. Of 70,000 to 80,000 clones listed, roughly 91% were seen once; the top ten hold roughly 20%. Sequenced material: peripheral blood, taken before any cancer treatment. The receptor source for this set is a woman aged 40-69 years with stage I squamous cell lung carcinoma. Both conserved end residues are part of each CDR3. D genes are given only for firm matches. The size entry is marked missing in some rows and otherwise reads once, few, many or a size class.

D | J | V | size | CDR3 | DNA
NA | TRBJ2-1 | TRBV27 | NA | CASSSRSIYNEQFF | TGTGCCAGCAGCTCCAGGTCGATCTACAATGAGCAGTTCTTC
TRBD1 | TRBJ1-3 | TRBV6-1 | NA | CASSAQGYDGNTIYF | TGTGCCAGCAGTGCACAGGGGTATGATGGAAACACCATATATTTT
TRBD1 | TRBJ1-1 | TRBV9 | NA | CASSQTTGAEAFF | TGTGCCAGCAGCCAAACTACAGGGGCTGAAGCTTTCTTT
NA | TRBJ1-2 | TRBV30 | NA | CACKFRDGFYGYTF | TGTGCCTGCAAATTTCGGGACGGCTTCTATGGCTACACCTTC
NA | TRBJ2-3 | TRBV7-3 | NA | CASSLNYRERQYF | TGTGCCAGCAGCCTAAATTACAGGGAAAGGCAGTATTTT
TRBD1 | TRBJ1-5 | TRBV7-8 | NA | CASSLDRVQPQHF | TGTGCCAGCAGCCTAGACAGGGTTCAGCCCCAGCATTTT
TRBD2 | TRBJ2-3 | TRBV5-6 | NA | CASNGLAGYTDTQYF | TGTGCCAGCAACGGACTAGCGGGGTACACAGATACGCAGTATTTT
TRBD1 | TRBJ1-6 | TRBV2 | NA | CASNQGVNSPLHF | TGTGCCAGTAATCAGGGGGTTAATTCACCCCTCCACTTT
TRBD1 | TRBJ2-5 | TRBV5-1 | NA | CASSFHRGDQETQYF | TGCGCCAGCAGCTTCCACAGGGGGGACCAAGAGACCCAGTACTTC
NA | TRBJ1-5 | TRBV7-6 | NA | CASSLAYNQPQHF | TGTGCCAGCAGCTTGGCGTACAATCAGCCCCAGCATTTT
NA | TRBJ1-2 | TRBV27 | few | CASSWHNYGYTF | TGTGCCAGCAGTTGGCACAACTATGGCTACACCTTC
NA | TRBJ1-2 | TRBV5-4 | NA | CASSLARGMNYGYTF | TGTGCCAGCAGCTTGGCCCGGGGGATGAACTATGGCTACACCTTC
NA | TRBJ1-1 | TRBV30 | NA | CAWSGLSTEAFF | TGTGCCTGGAGCGGACTGAGCACTGAAGCTTTCTTT
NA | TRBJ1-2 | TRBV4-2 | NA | CASSQQEYGYTF | TGTGCCAGCAGCCAACAAGAGTACGGCTACACCTTC
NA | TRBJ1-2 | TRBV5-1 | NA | CASSWGTRAAGYTF | TGCGCCAGCAGCTGGGGGACGCGAGCGGCTGGCTACACCTTC
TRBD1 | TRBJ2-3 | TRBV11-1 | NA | CASSPGTGDSDTQYF | TGTGCCAGCAGCCCCGGGACAGGGGATTCAGATACGCAGTATTTT
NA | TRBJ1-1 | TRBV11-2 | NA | CASSWGPGGTEAFF | TGTGCCAGCAGCTGGGGACCGGGCGGCACTGAAGCTTTCTTT
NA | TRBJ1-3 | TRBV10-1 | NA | CASSEPYFRARGTGNTIYF | TGCGCCAGCAGTGAGCCATACTTCAGGGCCCGAGGAACTGGAAACACCATATATTTT
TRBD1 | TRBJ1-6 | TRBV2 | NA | CASRPDREGSPLHF | TGTGCCAGCAGGCCGGACAGGGAGGGCTCACCCCTCCACTTT
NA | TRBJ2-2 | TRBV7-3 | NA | CASSLNGRANTGELFF | TGTGCCAGCAGCTTAAACGGGCGCGCGAACACCGGGGAGCTGTTTTTT
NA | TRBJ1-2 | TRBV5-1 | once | CASSTQGLRGYTF | TGCGCCAGCAGCACCCAGGGACTTCGTGGCTACACCTTC
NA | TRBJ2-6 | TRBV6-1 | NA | CASSEEALSGANVLTF | TGTGCCAGCAGTGAAGAGGCGCTCTCTGGGGCCAACGTCCTGACTTTC
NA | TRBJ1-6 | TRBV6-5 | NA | CASSYEGYYNSPLHF | TGTGCCAGCAGTTACGAGGGCTACTATAATTCACCCCTCCACTTT
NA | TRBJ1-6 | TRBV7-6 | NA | CASSLENSPLHF | TGTGCCAGCAGCTTAGAGAATTCACCCCTCCACTTT
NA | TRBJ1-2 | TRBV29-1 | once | CSVAPNYGYTF | TGCAGCGTTGCCCCGAACTATGGCTACACCTTC
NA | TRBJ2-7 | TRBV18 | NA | CASSPRENTVEQYF | TGTGCCAGCTCACCCAGGGAAAACACGGTCGAGCAGTACTTC
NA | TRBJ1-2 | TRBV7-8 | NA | CASSHFWGDYGYTF | TGTGCCAGCAGCCATTTCTGGGGTGACTATGGCTACACCTTC
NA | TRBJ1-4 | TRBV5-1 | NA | CASSEAGKGFNEKLFF | TGCGCCAGCAGCGAGGCCGGGAAGGGGTTTAATGAAAAACTGTTTTTT
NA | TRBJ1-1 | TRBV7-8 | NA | CASSLSTGNTEAFF | TGTGCCAGCAGCTTAAGCACAGGGAACACTGAAGCTTTCTTT
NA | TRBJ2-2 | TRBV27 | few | CASSYWGGISTGELFF | TGTGCCAGCAGTTACTGGGGGGGCATCAGCACCGGGGAGCTGTTTTTT
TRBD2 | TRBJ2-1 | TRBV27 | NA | CASSLTGGPLSIEQFF | TGTGCCAGCAGTTTAACGGGGGGGCCCCTTAGTATCGAGCAGTTCTTC
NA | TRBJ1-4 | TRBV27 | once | CASSFRQTYNEKLFF | TGTGCCAGCAGTTTTAGGCAGACTTATAATGAAAAACTGTTTTTT
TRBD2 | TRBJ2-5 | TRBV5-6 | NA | CASSKGLAQETQYF | TGTGCCAGCAGCAAAGGACTAGCCCAAGAGACCCAGTACTTC
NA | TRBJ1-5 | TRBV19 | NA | CASTEAGYQPQHF | TGTGCCAGTACTGAGGCGGGGTATCAGCCCCAGCATTTT
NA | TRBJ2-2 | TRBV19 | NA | CASKGVGANTGELFF | TGTGCCAGTAAGGGGGTTGGGGCGAACACCGGGGAGCTGTTTTTT
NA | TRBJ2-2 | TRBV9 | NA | CASSRRNHANTGELFF | TGTGCCAGCAGTCGTAGGAATCACGCGAACACCGGGGAGCTGTTTTTT
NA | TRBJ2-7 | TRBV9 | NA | CASSVGGPDGSEQYF | TGTGCCAGCAGCGTAGGTGGGCCCGACGGTTCCGAGCAGTACTTC
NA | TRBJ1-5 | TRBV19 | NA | CASTNPMRYRGRSNQPQHF | TGTGCCAGTACTAACCCGATGCGGTATAGGGGTCGGAGCAATCAGCCCCAGCATTTT
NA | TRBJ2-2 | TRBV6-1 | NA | CASSEFLPNTGELFF | TGTGCCAGCAGTGAATTTCTTCCAAACACCGGGGAGCTGTTTTTT
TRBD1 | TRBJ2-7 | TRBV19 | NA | CASSIGTGRYEQYF | TGTGCCAGTAGTATCGGGACAGGGCGCTACGAGCAGTACTTC